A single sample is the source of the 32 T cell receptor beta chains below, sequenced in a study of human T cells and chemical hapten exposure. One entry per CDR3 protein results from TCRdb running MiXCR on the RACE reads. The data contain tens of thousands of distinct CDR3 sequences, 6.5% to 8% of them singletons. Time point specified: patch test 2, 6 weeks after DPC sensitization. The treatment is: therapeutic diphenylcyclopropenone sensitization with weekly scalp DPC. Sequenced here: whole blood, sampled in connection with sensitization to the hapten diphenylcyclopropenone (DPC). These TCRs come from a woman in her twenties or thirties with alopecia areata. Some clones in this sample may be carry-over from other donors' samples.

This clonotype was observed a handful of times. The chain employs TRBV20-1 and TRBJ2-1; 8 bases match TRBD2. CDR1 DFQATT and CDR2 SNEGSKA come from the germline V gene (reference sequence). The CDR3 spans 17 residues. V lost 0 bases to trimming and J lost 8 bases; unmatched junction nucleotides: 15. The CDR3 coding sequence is TGCAGTGCTAGAGATCCGGTTAAGCGGGGGATCCACCATGAGCAGTTCTTC. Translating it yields CSARDPVKRGIHHEQFF.

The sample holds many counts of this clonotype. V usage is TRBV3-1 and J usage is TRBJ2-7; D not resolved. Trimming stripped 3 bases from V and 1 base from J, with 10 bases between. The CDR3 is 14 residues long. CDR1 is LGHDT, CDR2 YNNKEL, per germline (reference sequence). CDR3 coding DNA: TGTGCCAGCAGCCAGTGGCTTCATTCCTACGAGCAGTACTTC. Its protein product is CASSQWLHSYEQYF.

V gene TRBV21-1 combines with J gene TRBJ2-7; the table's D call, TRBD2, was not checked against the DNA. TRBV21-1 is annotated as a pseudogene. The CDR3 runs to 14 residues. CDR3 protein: CASSKWEDSYEQYF. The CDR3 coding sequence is TGTGCCAGCAGCAAATGGGAGGACTCCTACGAGCAGTACTTC.

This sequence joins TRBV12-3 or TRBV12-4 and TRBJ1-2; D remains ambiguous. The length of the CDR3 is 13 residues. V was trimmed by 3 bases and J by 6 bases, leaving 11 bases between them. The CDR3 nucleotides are TGTGCCAGCAGTTTTCATTCGTTGGATGGCTACACCTTC. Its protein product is CASSFHSLDGYTF.

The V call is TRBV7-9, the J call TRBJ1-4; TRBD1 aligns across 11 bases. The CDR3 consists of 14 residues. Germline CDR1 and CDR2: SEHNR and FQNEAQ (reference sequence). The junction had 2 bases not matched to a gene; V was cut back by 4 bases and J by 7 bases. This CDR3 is CASSWTGGSEKLFF. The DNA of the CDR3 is TGTGCCAGCAGCTGGACAGGGGGCAGTGAAAAACTGTTTTTT.

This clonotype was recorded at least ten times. CDR3 protein: CASRRPGLAGGNEQFF. In DNA, the CDR3 is TGTGCCAGCAGAAGACCGGGACTAGCGGGGGGCAATGAGCAGTTCTTC. The chain links TRBV27 to TRBJ2-1; TRBD2 matches 15 bases. Germline CDR1 reads MNHEY; CDR2 reads SMNVEV (reference sequence). V gave up 6 bases and J gave up 6 bases; unmatched junction bases: 6. The CDR3 extends over 16 amino acids.

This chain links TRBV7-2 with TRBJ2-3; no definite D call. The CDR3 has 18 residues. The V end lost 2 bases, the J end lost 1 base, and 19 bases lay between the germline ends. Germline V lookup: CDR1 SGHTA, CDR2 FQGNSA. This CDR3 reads CASSLPTDFHRGTDTQYF. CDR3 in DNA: TGTGCCAGCAGCTTACCGACGGATTTTCATCGGGGCACAGATACGCAGTATTTT.

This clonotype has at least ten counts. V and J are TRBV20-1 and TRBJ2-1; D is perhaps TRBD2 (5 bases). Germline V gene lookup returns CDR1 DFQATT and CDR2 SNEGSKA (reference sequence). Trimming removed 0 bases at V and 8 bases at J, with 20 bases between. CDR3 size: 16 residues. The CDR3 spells CSARDSEQARGDEQFF. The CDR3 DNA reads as TGCAGTGCTAGAGATTCGGAGCAGGCCCGGGGTGATGAGCAGTTCTTC.

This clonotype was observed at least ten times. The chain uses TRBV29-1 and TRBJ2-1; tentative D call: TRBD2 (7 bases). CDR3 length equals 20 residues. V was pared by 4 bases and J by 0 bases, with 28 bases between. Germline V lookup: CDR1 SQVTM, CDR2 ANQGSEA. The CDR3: CSVARPGGHRFLSSYNEQFF. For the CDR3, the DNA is TGCAGCGTTGCACGCCCCGGGGGGCATAGATTCCTAAGCTCCTACAATGAGCAGTTCTTC.

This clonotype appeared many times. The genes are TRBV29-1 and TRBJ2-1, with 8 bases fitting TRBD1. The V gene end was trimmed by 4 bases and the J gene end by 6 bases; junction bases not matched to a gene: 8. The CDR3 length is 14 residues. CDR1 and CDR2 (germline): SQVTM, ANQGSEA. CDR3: CSVGLGQDLNEQFF. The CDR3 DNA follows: TGCAGCGTTGGCCTGGGACAGGATCTCAATGAGCAGTTCTTC.

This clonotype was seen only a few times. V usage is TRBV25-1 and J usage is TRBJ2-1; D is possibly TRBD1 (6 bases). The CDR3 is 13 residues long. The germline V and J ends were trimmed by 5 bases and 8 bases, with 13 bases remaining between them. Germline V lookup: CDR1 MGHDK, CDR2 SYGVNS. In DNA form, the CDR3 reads TGTGCCAGCAGTCAACAGGGTAGCGATGAGCAGTTCTTC. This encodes CASSQQGSDEQFF.

CDR3 residues: CASSLGLRAYNEQFF. DNA of the CDR3: TGCGCCAGCAGCTTGGGACTGCGAGCCTACAATGAGCAGTTCTTC. The genes are TRBV5-1 and TRBJ2-1; D call uncertain. CDR1 is SGHRS and CDR2 is YFSETQ in the germline V gene. This CDR3 is built from 15 residues. The V and J ends lost 0 bases and 2 bases respectively, with 9 bases between them.

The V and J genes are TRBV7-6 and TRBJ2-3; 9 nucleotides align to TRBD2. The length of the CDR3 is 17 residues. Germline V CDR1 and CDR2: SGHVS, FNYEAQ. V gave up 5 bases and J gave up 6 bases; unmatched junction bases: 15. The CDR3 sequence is CASSHKEGGGAEDTQYF. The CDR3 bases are TGTGCCAGCAGCCATAAAGAGGGCGGGGGGGCGGAGGATACGCAGTATTTT.

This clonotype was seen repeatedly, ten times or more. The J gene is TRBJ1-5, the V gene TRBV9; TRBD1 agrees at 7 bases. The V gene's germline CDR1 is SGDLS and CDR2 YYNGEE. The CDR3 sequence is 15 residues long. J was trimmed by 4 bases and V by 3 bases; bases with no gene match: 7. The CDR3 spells CASSAQDRENQPQHF. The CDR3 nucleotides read TGTGCCAGCAGCGCTCAAGACAGGGAGAATCAGCCCCAGCATTTT. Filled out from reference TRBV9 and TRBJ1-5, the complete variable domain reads DSGVTQTPKHLITATGQRVTLRCSPRSGDLSVYWYQQSLDQGLQFLIQYYNGEERAKGNILERFSAQQFPDLHSELNLSSLELGDSALYFCASSAQDRENQPQHFGDGTRLSIL.

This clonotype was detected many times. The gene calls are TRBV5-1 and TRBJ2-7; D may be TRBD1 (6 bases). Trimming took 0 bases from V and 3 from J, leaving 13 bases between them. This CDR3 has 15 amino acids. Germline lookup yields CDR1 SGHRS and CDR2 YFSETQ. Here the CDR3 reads CASSLETGGGYEQYF. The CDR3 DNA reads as TGCGCCAGCAGCTTGGAGACAGGCGGCGGCTACGAGCAGTACTTC.

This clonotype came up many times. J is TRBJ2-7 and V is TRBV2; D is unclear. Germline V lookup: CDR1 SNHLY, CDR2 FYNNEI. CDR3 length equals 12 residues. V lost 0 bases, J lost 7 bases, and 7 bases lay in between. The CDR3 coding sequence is TGTGCCAGCAGTGAAGCCACCCTGGAGCAGTACTTC. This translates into CASSEATLEQYF.

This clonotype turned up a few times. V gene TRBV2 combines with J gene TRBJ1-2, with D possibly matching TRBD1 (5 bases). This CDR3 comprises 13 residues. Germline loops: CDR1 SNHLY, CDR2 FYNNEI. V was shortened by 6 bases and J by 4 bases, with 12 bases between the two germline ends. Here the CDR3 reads CASRDGTVYGYTF. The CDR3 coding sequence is TGTGCCAGCAGAGACGGGACGGTCTATGGCTACACCTTC. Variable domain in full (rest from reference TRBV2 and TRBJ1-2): EPEVTQTPSHQVTQMGQEVILRCVPISNHLYFYWYRQILGQKVEFLVSFYNNEISEKSEIFDDQFSVERPDGSNFTLKIRSTKLEDSAMYFCASRDGTVYGYTFGSGTRLTVV.

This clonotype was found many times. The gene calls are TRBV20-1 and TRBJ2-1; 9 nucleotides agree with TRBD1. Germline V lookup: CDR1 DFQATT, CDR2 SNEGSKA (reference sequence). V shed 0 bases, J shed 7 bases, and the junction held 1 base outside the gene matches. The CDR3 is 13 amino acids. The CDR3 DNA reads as TGCAGTGCTAGAGATGGGACAGGGAATGAGCAGTTCTTC. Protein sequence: CSARDGTGNEQFF.

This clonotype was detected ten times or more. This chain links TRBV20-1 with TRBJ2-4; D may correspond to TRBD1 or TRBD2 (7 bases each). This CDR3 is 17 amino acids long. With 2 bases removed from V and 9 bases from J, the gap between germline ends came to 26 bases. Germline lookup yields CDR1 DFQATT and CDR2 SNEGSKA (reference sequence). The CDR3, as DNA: TGCAGTGCTAGAACAGGGGAAGCGGGACCCCTTCAAAGCATTCAGTACTTC. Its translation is CSARTGEAGPLQSIQYF.

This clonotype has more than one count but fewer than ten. CDR3 amino acids: CASSSIYPTGPSDQPQHF. CDR3 coding DNA: TGTGCCAGTAGCTCTATATATCCAACCGGGCCTTCGGATCAGCCCCAGCATTTT. This chain uses TRBV19 with TRBJ1-5, with D unclear. V lost 6 bases and J 5 bases, leaving 26 bases between the germline ends. The CDR3 covers 18 residues. CDR1 is LNHDA, CDR2 SQIVND, per germline (reference sequence). The variable domain in full, completed from reference TRBV19 and TRBJ1-5, reads DGGITQSPKYLFRKEGQNVTLSCEQNLNHDAMYWYRQDPGQGLRLIYYSQIVNDFQKGDIAEGYSVSREKKESFPLTVTSAQKNPTAFYLCASSSIYPTGPSDQPQHFGDGTRLSIL.

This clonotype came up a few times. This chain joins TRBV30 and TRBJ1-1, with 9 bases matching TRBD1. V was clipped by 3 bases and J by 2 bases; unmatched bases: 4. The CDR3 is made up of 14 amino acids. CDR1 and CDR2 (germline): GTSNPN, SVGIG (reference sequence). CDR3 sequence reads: CAWSSGQGNTEAFF. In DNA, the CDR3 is TGTGCCTGGAGCTCGGGACAGGGAAACACTGAAGCTTTCTTT.

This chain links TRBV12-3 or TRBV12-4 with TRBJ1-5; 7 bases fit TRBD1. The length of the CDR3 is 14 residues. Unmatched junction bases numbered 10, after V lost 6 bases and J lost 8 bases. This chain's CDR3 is CASSRGQLCEPQHF. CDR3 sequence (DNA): TGTGCCAGCAGCCGGGGACAGTTGTGTGAGCCCCAGCATTTT.

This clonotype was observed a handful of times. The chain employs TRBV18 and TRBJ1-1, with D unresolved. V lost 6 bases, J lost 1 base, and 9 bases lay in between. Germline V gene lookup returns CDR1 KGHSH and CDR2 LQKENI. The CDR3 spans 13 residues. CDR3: CASSGPGNTEAFF. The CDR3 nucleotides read TGTGCCAGCTCCGGACCGGGGAACACTGAAGCTTTCTTT.

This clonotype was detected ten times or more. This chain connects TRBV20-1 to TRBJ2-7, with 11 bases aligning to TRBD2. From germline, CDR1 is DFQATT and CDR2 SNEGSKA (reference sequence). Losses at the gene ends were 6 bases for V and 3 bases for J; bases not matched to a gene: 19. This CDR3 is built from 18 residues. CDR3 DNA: TGCAGTGCCGCGGACCCTAGCGGGGGGCCCCACATCCGCTACGAGCAGTACTTC. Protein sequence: CSAADPSGGPHIRYEQYF.

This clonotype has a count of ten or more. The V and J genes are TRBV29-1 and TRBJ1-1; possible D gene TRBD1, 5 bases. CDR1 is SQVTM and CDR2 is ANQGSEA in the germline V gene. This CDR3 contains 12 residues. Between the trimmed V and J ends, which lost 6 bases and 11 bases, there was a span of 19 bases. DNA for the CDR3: TGCAGCGTGGGGTCTTTCCCGGCAGGGGCTTTCTTT. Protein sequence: CSVGSFPAGAFF.

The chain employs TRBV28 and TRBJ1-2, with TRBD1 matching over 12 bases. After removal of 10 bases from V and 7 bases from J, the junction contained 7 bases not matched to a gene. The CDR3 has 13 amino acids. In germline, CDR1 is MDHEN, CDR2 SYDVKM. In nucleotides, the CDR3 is TGTGCCACCACACGGGACAGGGGGCTTGGCTACACCTTC. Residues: CATTRDRGLGYTF.

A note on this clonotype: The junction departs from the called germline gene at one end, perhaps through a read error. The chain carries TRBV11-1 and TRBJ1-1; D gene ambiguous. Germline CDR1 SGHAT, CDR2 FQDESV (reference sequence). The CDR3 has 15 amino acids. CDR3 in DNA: TGTACCAGCAGCTTAAGGTTGCAAGGGAACACTGAAGCTTTCTTT. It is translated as CTSSLRLQGNTEAFF.

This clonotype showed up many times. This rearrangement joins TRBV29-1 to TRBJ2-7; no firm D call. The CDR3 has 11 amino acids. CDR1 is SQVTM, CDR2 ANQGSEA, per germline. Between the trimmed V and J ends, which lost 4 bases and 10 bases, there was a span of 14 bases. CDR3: CSVVLAAEQYF. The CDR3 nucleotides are TGCAGCGTTGTTTTGGCGGCCGAACAGTACTTC.

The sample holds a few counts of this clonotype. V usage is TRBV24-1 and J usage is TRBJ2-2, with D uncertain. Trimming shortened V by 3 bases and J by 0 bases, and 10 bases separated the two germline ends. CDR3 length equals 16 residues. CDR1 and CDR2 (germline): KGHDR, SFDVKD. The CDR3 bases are TGTGCCACCAGTGATCCCGCCTCACCGAACACCGGGGAGCTGTTTTTT. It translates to CATSDPASPNTGELFF.

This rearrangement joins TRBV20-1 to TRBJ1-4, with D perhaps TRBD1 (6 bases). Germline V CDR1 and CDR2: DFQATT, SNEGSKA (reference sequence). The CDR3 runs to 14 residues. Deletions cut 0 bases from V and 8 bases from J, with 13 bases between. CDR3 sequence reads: CSARDRRGHEKLFF. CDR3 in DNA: TGCAGTGCTAGAGATCGCAGGGGTCACGAAAAACTGTTTTTT.

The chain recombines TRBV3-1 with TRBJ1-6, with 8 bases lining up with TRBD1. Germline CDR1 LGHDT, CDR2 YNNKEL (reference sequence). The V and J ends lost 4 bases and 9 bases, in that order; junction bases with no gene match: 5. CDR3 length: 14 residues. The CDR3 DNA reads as TGTGCCAGCAGCCCGACAGGGGACCGTTCACCCCTCCACTTT. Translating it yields CASSPTGDRSPLHF.

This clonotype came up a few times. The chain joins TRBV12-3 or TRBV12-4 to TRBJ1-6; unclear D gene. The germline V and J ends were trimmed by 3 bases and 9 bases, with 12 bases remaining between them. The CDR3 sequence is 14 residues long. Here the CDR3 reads CASSFLWGGSPLHF. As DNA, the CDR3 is TGTGCCAGCAGTTTTTTATGGGGTGGTTCACCCCTCCACTTT.